This T cell receptor beta chain appears in the sequencing data of a study of OX40 agonist ivuxolimab in advanced cancers. Across the whole study: Patients received intravenous ivuxolimab every 2 weeks at 0.01 to 10 mg/kg. Two cutaneous melanoma patients and one hepatocellular carcinoma patient, three in all, had partial responses. Study-wide points: Expansion of clones was among the lowest in partial responders at 0.1-3.0 mg/kg.

As concerns this clone: What it binds is not known.

Measured with immunoSEQ multiplex PCR; TCRdb has only the in-frame clones, and not every one. The profile covers 70,000 to 95,000 clones, with around 86% appearing a single time and 6.2% taken by the ten largest. Germline V CDR1 and CDR2: MNHNS, SASEGT. Trimming took 5 bases from V and 1 from J, leaving 6 bases between them. The CDR3 contains 13 residues. This clonotype was obtained from an adult with an advanced solid tumor such as melanoma, head and neck, liver or kidney cancer. The rearrangement uses TRBV6-1 and TRBJ1-5; D uncertain. The specimen comprised CD4+ or CD8+ T cells sorted from blood, sampled in a trial of the OX40 agonist ivuxolimab. CDR3 DNA sequence: TGTGCCAGCAGTAAGGACAGCAATCAGCCCCAGCATTTT. This codes for CASSKDSNQPQHF.